One T cell receptor (beta chain) is described in this entry. This entry is derived from a study of OX40 agonist ivuxolimab in advanced cancers. The data were produced by immunoSEQ multiplex PCR, yet TCRdb's version contains in-frame clones alone and is incomplete. The table has tens of thousands of clones, around 84% seen once. V was trimmed by 0 bases and J by 4 bases, leaving 31 bases between them. The CDR3 spans 21 residues. From germline, CDR1 is MNHGY and CDR2 SAAAGT. Sequencing was performed on CD4+ or CD8+ T cells sorted from blood, taken in a trial of the OX40 agonist ivuxolimab. The TCR sequence derives from an adult with an advanced solid tumor such as melanoma, head and neck, liver or kidney cancer. This chain uses TRBV6-8 with TRBJ2-7; D is tentatively TRBD1 or TRBD2 (5 bases each). The CDR3 region has the DNA TGTGCCAGCAGTTACTCGACCGGGGCCCTGACACCTTACTTTGTCGGGTACGAGCAGTACTTC. It specifies CASSYSTGALTPYFVGYEQYF.